A single sample is the source of the 27 T cell receptor beta chains below, sequenced in a study of CD8+ T cells in alopecia areata. The authors extracted RNA and reverse transcribed it into cDNA as the sequencing template. Some clones are missing from TCRdb's copy, which holds only in-frame ones; the method was immunoSEQ multiplex PCR. The sample lists 100,000 to 150,000 clones, around 50% occurring once. Sequencing was carried out using NKG2D-low CD8+ T cells sorted from blood. These receptors were taken from a human donor with alopecia areata.

The CDR3 loop reads CASRLRGAQETQYF. In DNA, the CDR3 is TGTGCCAGCAGACTCCGAGGGGCTCAAGAGACCCAGTACTTC. The chain links TRBV5-4 to TRBJ2-5, with D tentatively TRBD1 or TRBD2 (5 bases each). V lost 5 bases, J lost 2 bases, and 13 bases lay in between. This CDR3 is 14 amino acids long. The V gene's germline CDR1 is SGHNT and CDR2 YYREEE (reference sequence).

J is TRBJ2-5 and V is TRBV30, with D perhaps matching TRBD2 (5 bases). Germline CDR1 reads GTSNPN; CDR2 reads SVGIG (reference sequence). This CDR3 has 13 residues. V lost 2 bases and J lost 2, with 9 bases in between. CDR3: CAWSLTGQETQYF. For the CDR3, the DNA is TGTGCCTGGAGTCTAACGGGGCAAGAGACCCAGTACTTC.

This sequence joins TRBV6-1 and TRBJ1-2; D is ambiguous. CDR3 length: 13 amino acids. CDR1 is MNHNS, CDR2 SASEGT, per germline. V gave up 7 bases and J gave up 0 bases, with 9 bases separating them. CDR3 in amino acids: CASNGFSNYGYTF. In DNA form, the CDR3 reads TGTGCCAGCAATGGATTCTCTAACTATGGCTACACCTTC.

The rearrangement links TRBV7-2 to TRBJ1-4; D remains unclear. The CDR3 contains 13 residues. V was pared by 1 base and J by 5 bases, with 5 bases between. The germline V gene has CDR1 SGHTA and CDR2 FQGNSA. Written as DNA, the CDR3 is TGTGCCAGCAGCTTAGGAGGGAATGAAAAACTGTTTTTT. It yields the protein CASSLGGNEKLFF.

The rearrangement links TRBV30 to TRBJ1-2, with D maybe TRBD1 (6 bases). CDR1 is GTSNPN and CDR2 is SVGIG in the germline V gene (reference sequence). CDR3 size: 11 residues. V was shortened by 7 bases and J by 12 bases, with 18 bases between the two germline ends. In DNA, the CDR3 is TGTGCCTTCTCCGAAACAGGGTTCGACACCTTC. This sequence encodes CAFSETGFDTF.

This clone showed up just a few times. The chain combines TRBV21-1 with TRBJ2-5; the table's D call of TRBD1 was not tested on the DNA. TRBV21-1 corresponds to a pseudogene. CDR3 length: 15 residues. The CDR3 region has the DNA TGTGCCAGCAGCCCCCGTCACAGGGGACAAGAGACCCAGTACTTC. Protein sequence: CASSPRHRGQETQYF.

CDR3: CASSTAGQRGYTF. Here the CDR3 DNA reads TGTGCCAGCAGTACGGCGGGACAGCGCGGCTACACCTTC. The genes are TRBV27 and TRBJ1-2, with 7 bases lining up with TRBD1. The CDR3 length is 13 residues. J was trimmed by 8 bases and V by 5 bases; bases with no gene match: 8. In germline, CDR1 is MNHEY, CDR2 SMNVEV (reference sequence).

This clone appeared a few times. Other DNA sequences in the same sample also yield this CDR3. The CDR3, as DNA: TGCAGCGTTGTCGAGGGTAGCAATCAGCCCCAGCATTTT. Amino acids: CSVVEGSNQPQHF. V gene TRBV29-1 combines with J gene TRBJ1-5; D is unclear. V gave up 4 bases and J gave up 0 bases, with 7 bases separating them. The CDR3 runs 13 residues. CDR1 SQVTM and CDR2 ANQGSEA come from the germline V gene.

Of note for this clone: Other DNA sequences within the sample encode an identical CDR3. This chain links TRBV5-6 with TRBJ2-2; no reliable D call. Germline V gene lookup returns CDR1 SGHDT and CDR2 YYEEEE. The CDR3 runs 12 residues. V lost 3 bases and J lost 4, with 4 bases in between. CDR3 DNA: TGTGCCAGCAGCTCCGGCACCGGGGAGCTGTTTTTT. It specifies CASSSGTGELFF.

The V call is TRBV19, the J call TRBJ2-7; D is ambiguous. The germline V gene encodes CDR1 LNHDA and CDR2 SQIVND (reference sequence). V dropped 5 bases and J dropped 4 bases, with 21 bases sitting between them. The CDR3 has 16 amino acids. The CDR3 region has the DNA TGTGCCAGTAGTCCCCACCCGGACGTCGGAGAGTACGAGCAGTACTTC. It yields the protein CASSPHPDVGEYEQYF. Drawing the rest from reference TRBV19 and TRBJ2-7, the complete variable domain is DGGITQSPKYLFRKEGQNVTLSCEQNLNHDAMYWYRQDPGQGLRLIYYSQIVNDFQKGDIAEGYSVSREKKESFPLTVTSAQKNPTAFYLCASSPHPDVGEYEQYFGPGTRLTVT.

The rearrangement links TRBV29-1 to TRBJ2-1; 11 bases align to TRBD2. The CDR3 extends over 14 amino acids. The ends lost 6 bases at V and 5 bases at J; junction bases unmatched: 6. Germline V gene sequence: CDR1 SQVTM, CDR2 ANQGSEA. The CDR3 nucleotides are TGCAGCGTGGACCCGGGACTAGCGGACAATGAGCAGTTCTTC. Translating gives CSVDPGLADNEQFF.

The chain uses TRBV25-1 and TRBJ2-7; 10 bases line up with TRBD1. This CDR3 is 16 amino acids long. In germline, CDR1 is MGHDK, CDR2 SYGVNS. Unmatched junction bases numbered 6, after V lost 1 base and J lost 3 bases. The CDR3 spells CASSELWGTGDYEQYF. The DNA of the CDR3 is TGTGCCAGCAGTGAATTATGGGGGACAGGGGACTACGAGCAGTACTTC.

V gene TRBV10-3 combines with J gene TRBJ2-7, with a possible D match to TRBD1 (7 bases). Germline CDR1 and CDR2: ENHRY and SYGVKD. The V end was cut by 2 bases, the J end by 4 bases, with 15 bases between. The length of the CDR3 is 15 residues. The DNA for the CDR3 is TGTGCCATCAGTGAGCCGGAGGGGGCGGGTTACGAGCAGTACTTC. Its protein product is CAISEPEGAGYEQYF.

The chain joins TRBV2 to TRBJ1-2; D unresolved. The V gene lost 6 bases and the J gene lost 12 bases, with 14 bases spanning the gap. Germline V lookup: CDR1 SNHLY, CDR2 FYNNEI. The CDR3 extends over 11 amino acids. CDR3 bases: TGTGCCAGCAGCGCCCACCCGCCGGACACCTTC. Amino acid sequence: CASSAHPPDTF. Drawing the rest from reference TRBV2 and TRBJ1-2, the complete variable domain is EPEVTQTPSHQVTQMGQEVILRCVPISNHLYFYWYRQILGQKVEFLVSFYNNEISEKSEIFDDQFSVERPDGSNFTLKIRSTKLEDSAMYFCASSAHPPDTFGSGTRLTVV.

V gene TRBV29-1 combines with J gene TRBJ1-2; 8 bases are shared with TRBD1. This CDR3 is built from 12 residues. The V gene's germline CDR1 is SQVTM and CDR2 ANQGSEA. Losses at the gene ends were 7 bases for V and 4 bases for J; bases not matched to a gene: 5. This CDR3 is CSGPTGAYGYTF. The CDR3, as DNA: TGCAGCGGCCCGACAGGGGCCTATGGCTACACCTTC.

The chain links TRBV29-1 to TRBJ2-3; 8 bases fit TRBD1. V shed 0 bases, J shed 0 bases, and the junction held 5 bases outside the gene matches. In germline, CDR1 is SQVTM, CDR2 ANQGSEA. This CDR3 is built from 16 residues. CDR3 in DNA: TGCAGCGTTGAAGATCAGGGGGCCTCTAGCACAGATACGCAGTATTTT. It encodes CSVEDQGASSTDTQYF.

CDR3 in amino acids: CASSQVKGAPTQYF. The CDR3 region has the DNA TGTGCCAGCAGCCAAGTAAAGGGGGCACCAACGCAGTATTTT. The chain is built from TRBV4-2 and TRBJ2-3; 7 positions match TRBD1. Trimming removed 1 base from V and 9 bases from J; junction bases left unmatched: 7. The CDR3 contains 14 residues. Germline assignment: CDR1 LGHNA and CDR2 YNFKEQ.

This clone was detected only a few times. This chain uses TRBV5-4 with TRBJ2-7, with D uncertain. This CDR3 region has 13 residues. From germline, CDR1 is SGHNT and CDR2 YYREEE (reference sequence). V lost 4 bases, J lost 1 base, and 9 bases lay in between. CDR3 sequence reads: CASSPWGSYEQYF. CDR3 nucleotide sequence: TGTGCCAGCAGCCCATGGGGTTCCTACGAGCAGTACTTC.

The rearrangement joins TRBV27 to TRBJ1-1; D gene ambiguous. V was clipped by 2 bases and J by 0 bases, with 7 bases between them. Germline V gene lookup returns CDR1 MNHEY and CDR2 SMNVEV (reference sequence). CDR3 length: 14 amino acids. The DNA of the CDR3 is TGTGCCAGCAGTTTAATGGCGGTGAACACTGAAGCTTTCTTT. Amino acid sequence: CASSLMAVNTEAFF.

The chain links TRBV27 to TRBJ2-7; D is perhaps TRBD2 (5 bases). CDR1 and CDR2 from the germline V gene are MNHEY and SMNVEV (reference sequence). V lost 4 bases and J lost 7, with 14 bases in between. CDR3 size: 13 residues. Written as DNA, the CDR3 is TGTGCCAGCAGTTCACTAGTATCTTGGGAGCAGTACTTC. Translation gives CASSSLVSWEQYF.

Remarks on this clone: Other nucleotide sequences in the sample specify the same CDR3. The chain joins TRBV29-1 to TRBJ1-1, with D uncertain. The CDR3 runs to 10 residues. Trimming removed 4 bases at V and 5 bases at J, with 5 bases between. From germline, CDR1 is SQVTM and CDR2 ANQGSEA. For the CDR3, the DNA is TGCAGCGTTGGGGGAACTGAAGCTTTCTTT. Its translation: CSVGGTEAFF.

A word on this clone: One end of the junction is discordant with germline, which a read error may explain. The chain has TRBV4-1 and TRBJ1-2; 7 bases match TRBD1. The CDR3 sequence is 12 residues long. Germline CDR1 and CDR2: MGHRA and YSYEKL. The CDR3 DNA is TGCGCCAGCAGCCAAGAGACTTGGGACAGCTCCTTC. Translating gives CASSQETWDSSF.

The chain has TRBV5-1 and TRBJ2-3, with 14 bases matching TRBD2. V trimming: 6 bases; J trimming: 6 bases; junction bases outside the gene matches: 9. The germline V gene encodes CDR1 SGHRS and CDR2 YFSETQ. The CDR3 extends over 16 amino acids. CDR3 sequence: CASNGLAGGQGDTQYF. CDR3 in DNA: TGCGCCAGCAACGGACTAGCGGGGGGCCAAGGGGATACGCAGTATTTT.

This clone turned up a few times. This sequence joins TRBV14 and TRBJ1-6, with D hard to call. The CDR3 has 13 residues. Germline V gene lookup returns CDR1 SGHDN and CDR2 FVKESK. Trimming removed 4 bases at V and 8 bases at J, with 9 bases between. DNA for the CDR3: TGTGCCAGCAGCCCTTCATCACATTCACCCCTCCACTTT. It yields the protein CASSPSSHSPLHF.

This chain connects TRBV29-1 to TRBJ2-5; 13 nucleotides line up with TRBD2. The CDR3 covers 17 residues. Per the germline V gene, CDR1 is SQVTM and CDR2 is ANQGSEA. V shed 2 bases, J shed 5 bases, and the junction held 11 bases outside the gene matches. The CDR3 here is CSVETTSGGALDETQYF. The CDR3 DNA sequence: TGCAGCGTTGAAACTACTAGCGGGGGGGCATTAGACGAGACCCAGTACTTC.

The rearrangement uses TRBV5-6 and TRBJ2-7; tentatively, D is TRBD1 (5 bases). CDR1 is SGHDT and CDR2 is YYEEEE in the germline V gene. V was clipped by 0 bases and J by 6 bases, with 10 bases between them. The CDR3 length is 13 residues. The CDR3 sequence is CASSLGQGGEQYF. The CDR3 DNA sequence: TGTGCCAGCAGCTTGGGGCAGGGCGGCGAGCAGTACTTC.

The chain combines TRBV4-1 with TRBJ2-7, with D possibly matching TRBD1 (5 bases). The CDR3 runs 12 residues. Per the germline V gene, CDR1 is MGHRA and CDR2 is YSYEKL. The V gene lost 0 bases and the J gene lost 10 bases, with 10 bases spanning the gap. Written as DNA, the CDR3 is TGCGCCAGCAGCCAAGACGACAGTAACCAGTACTTC. Translating gives CASSQDDSNQYF.